This T cell receptor beta chain originates from a study of human T cells and chemical hapten exposure. TCRdb ran MiXCR on the RACE reads and lists one entry per CDR3 protein. The profile shows 350,000 to 400,000 distinct CDR3 sequences, approximately 5.1% of them singletons. Germline-derived CDR1 and CDR2 are KGHSH and LQKENI. Trimming took 2 bases from V and 8 from J; bases not matched to a gene: 4. The CDR3 spans 14 residues. In its sample, this clonotype was seen many times. Time point defined: pre-sensitization, week 0. Treatment of the sample: therapeutic diphenylcyclopropenone sensitization with weekly scalp DPC.

This TCR came from a woman aged 45-65 years with alopecia areata. Some clones in this sample may be carry-over from other donors' samples. The material sequenced was whole blood, taken in connection with sensitization to the hapten diphenylcyclopropenone (DPC). This rearrangement joins TRBV18 to TRBJ1-4; 8 bases line up with TRBD1. CDR3 DNA: TGTGCCAGCTCACCAGACAGGGGATTGGAAAAACTGTTTTTT. Translation gives CASSPDRGLEKLFF. Variable domain in full (rest from reference TRBV18 and TRBJ1-4): NAGVMQNPRHLVRRRGQEARLRCSPMKGHSHVYWYRQLPEEGLKFMVYLQKENIIDESGMPKERFSAEFPKEGPSILRIQQVVRGDSAAYFCASSPDRGLEKLFFGSGTQLSVL.